This TCR beta chain is drawn from a study of Graves' ophthalmopathy and Graves' hyperthyroidism. Concerning this clonotype itself: Its antigen is not identified.

Broader study findings: Blood also contained most of the expanded thyroid clonotypes above 0.001 frequency. In predicting ophthalmopathy progression, the model reached about 71% sensitivity and 72.22% specificity.

Germline CDR1 and CDR2: SGHTA and FQGNSA. The CDR3 has 14 residues. V lost 6 bases and J 4 bases, leaving 15 bases between the germline ends. Amplified material comprised TCR beta CDR3 regions derived from RNA transcripts. RT-PCR in the first round used HTBI primers; a second-round multiplex PCR followed. MiXCR, applied by TCRdb to the multiplex PCR reads, yields one record per CDR3 protein. The sample carries hundreds of thousands of distinct CDR3 sequences, about 44% recorded once. The chain uses TRBV7-2 and TRBJ1-1; possibly TRBD1 for D (5 bases). The sample consisted of peripheral blood. This clonotype was obtained from an adult man with Graves' ophthalmopathy. The CDR3 bases are TGTGCCAGCAGATTTGGATTCGGGGGCACTGAAGCTTTCTTT. Translated, it gives CASRFGFGGTEAFF.